This T cell receptor (beta chain) was identified in a study of cytomegalovirus exposure and HLA in healthy donors. The study ran its PCR with 60 Vbeta and 13 Jbeta primers. Sequencing was performed with immunoSEQ multiplex PCR; in TCRdb, only in-frame clones are kept and a portion is missing. The table shows approximately 110,000 clones, with around 76% occurring only once. CDR3 length: 16 residues. CDR1 is MDHEN and CDR2 is SYDVKM in the germline V gene. J was trimmed by 7 bases and V by 4 bases; bases with no gene match: 13. Sequencing was done on a sample of PBMCs. The clonotype originates from a man aged 35-49 years in good health and CMV-seropositive. The rearrangement uses TRBV28 and TRBJ1-1; 9 nucleotides align to TRBD1. DNA of the CDR3: TGTGCCAGCAGTTATGCCGGGACAGGGACCCGTCATGAAGCTTTCTTT. This encodes CASSYAGTGTRHEAFF.